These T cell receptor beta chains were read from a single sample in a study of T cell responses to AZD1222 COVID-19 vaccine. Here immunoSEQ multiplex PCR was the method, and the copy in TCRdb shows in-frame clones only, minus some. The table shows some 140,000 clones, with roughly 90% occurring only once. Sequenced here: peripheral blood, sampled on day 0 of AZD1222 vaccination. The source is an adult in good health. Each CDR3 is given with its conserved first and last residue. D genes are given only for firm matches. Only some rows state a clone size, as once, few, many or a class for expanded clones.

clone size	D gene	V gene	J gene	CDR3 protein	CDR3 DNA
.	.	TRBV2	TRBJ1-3	CASSEEYTIYF	TGTGCCAGCAGTGAAGAGTACACCATATATTTT
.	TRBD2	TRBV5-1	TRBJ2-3	CASSLGLAGGGTDTQYF	TGCGCCAGCAGCTTGGGACTAGCGGGAGGCGGGACAGATACGCAGTATTTT
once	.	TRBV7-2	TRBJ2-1	CASRGPGPDNEQFF	TGTGCCAGCAGAGGCCCGGGACCCGACAATGAGCAGTTCTTC
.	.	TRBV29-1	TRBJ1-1	CSVARGNTEAFF	TGCAGCGTTGCGCGGGGGAACACTGAAGCTTTCTTT
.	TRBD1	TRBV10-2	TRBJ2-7	CASSEPSQGAGSYEQYF	TGCGCCAGCAGTGAGCCCTCTCAGGGGGCGGGCTCCTACGAGCAGTACTTC
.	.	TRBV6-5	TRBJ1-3	CASSNRDPSGNTIYF	TGTGCCAGCAGTAACAGGGACCCCTCGGGAAACACCATATATTTT
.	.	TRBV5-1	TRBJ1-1	CASSLTMNTEAFF	TGCGCCAGCAGCTTAACCATGAACACTGAAGCTTTCTTT
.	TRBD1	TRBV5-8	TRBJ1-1	CASSYGTGRTEAFF	TGTGCCAGCAGCTATGGGACAGGGAGGACTGAAGCTTTCTTT
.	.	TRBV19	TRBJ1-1	CASSNRGVGTEAFF	TGTGCCAGTAGTAACCGGGGGGTGGGTACTGAAGCTTTCTTT
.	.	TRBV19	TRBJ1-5	CASSIGGFSGNQPQHF	TGTGCCAGTAGTATTGGCGGGTTTTCGGGCAATCAGCCCCAGCATTTT
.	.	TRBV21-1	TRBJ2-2	CASYIQPGGDETGELFF	TGTGCCAGCTATATCCAACCCGGGGGCGATGAGACCGGGGAGCTGTTTTTT
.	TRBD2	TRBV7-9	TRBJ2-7	CASTSGNYEQYF	TGTGCCAGCACTAGCGGGAACTACGAGCAGTACTTC
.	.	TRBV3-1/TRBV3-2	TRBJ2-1	CASSQGIGNRYNEQFF	TGTGCCAGCAGCCAGGGTATAGGGAATCGGTACAATGAGCAGTTCTTC
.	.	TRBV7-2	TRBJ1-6	CASSTRGTANNSPLHF	TGTGCCAGCAGCACCCGAGGGACCGCTAATAATTCACCCCTCCACTTT
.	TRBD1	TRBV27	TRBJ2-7	CASSANRGYEQYF	TGTGCCAGCAGTGCGAACAGGGGTTACGAGCAGTACTTC
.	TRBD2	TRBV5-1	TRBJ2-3	CASSRTGTSGRLGDTQYF	TGCGCCAGCAGCCGTACTGGGACTAGCGGGAGATTGGGGGATACGCAGTATTTT
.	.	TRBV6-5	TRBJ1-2	CASSPSQANYGYTF	TGTGCCAGCTCACCCTCCCAAGCTAACTATGGCTACACCTTC
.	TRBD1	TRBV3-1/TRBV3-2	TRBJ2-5	CASSQESRGRETQYF	TGTGCCAGCAGCCAAGAGTCGAGGGGGCGAGAGACCCAGTACTTC
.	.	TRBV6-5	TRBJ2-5	CASTWGQLGETQYF	TGTGCCAGCACCTGGGGCCAGCTGGGGGAGACCCAGTACTTC
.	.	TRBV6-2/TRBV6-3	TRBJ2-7	CASSFKSYEQYF	TGTGCCAGCAGTTTCAAGTCCTACGAGCAGTACTTC
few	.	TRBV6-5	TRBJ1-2	CASKGVGYTF	TGTGCCAGCAAAGGGGTTGGCTACACCTTC
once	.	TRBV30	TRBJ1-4	CAWSVGTANEKLFF	TGTGCCTGGAGTGTAGGGACTGCGAATGAAAAACTGTTTTTT
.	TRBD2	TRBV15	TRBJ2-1	CATSRDPWTSGRGEQFF	TGTGCCACCAGCAGAGATCCGTGGACTAGCGGGAGGGGTGAGCAGTTCTTC
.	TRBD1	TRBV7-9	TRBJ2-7	CASSLTGGLVEQYF	TGTGCCAGCAGCTTGACAGGGGGCTTAGTTGAGCAGTACTTC
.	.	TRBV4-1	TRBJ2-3	CASSPLRGAGTDTQYF	TGCGCCAGCAGCCCGCTCCGCGGGGCCGGCACAGATACGCAGTATTTT
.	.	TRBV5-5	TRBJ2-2	CASRISTGELFF	TGTGCCAGCAGGATAAGCACCGGGGAGCTGTTTTTT
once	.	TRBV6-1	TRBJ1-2	CASSEVGFGYTF	TGTGCCAGCAGTGAAGTAGGGTTTGGCTACACCTTC
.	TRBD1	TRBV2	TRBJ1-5	CASSAGTGDNQPQHF	TGTGCCAGCAGTGCCGGGACAGGGGACAATCAGCCCCAGCATTTT
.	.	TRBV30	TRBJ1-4	CAWSLGFSGEKLFF	TGTGCCTGGAGTCTAGGGTTTTCAGGAGAAAAACTGTTTTTT
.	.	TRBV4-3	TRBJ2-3	CASSQGGTFSDTQYF	TGCGCCAGCAGCCAAGGTGGGACTTTCTCAGATACGCAGTATTTT
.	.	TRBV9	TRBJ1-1	CASSVGTGNMNTEAFF	TGTGCCAGCAGCGTAGGAACGGGGAATATGAACACTGAAGCTTTCTTT
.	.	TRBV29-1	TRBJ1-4	CSVQQGINEKLFF	TGCAGCGTCCAACAGGGAATCAATGAAAAACTGTTTTTT
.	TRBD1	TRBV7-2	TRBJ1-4	CASSLRQGLVEKLFF	TGTGCCAGCAGCTTACGACAGGGGTTAGTCGAAAAACTGTTTTTT
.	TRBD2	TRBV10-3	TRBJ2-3	CAISLAGGSPDTQYF	TGTGCCATCAGCTTAGCGGGAGGGTCCCCAGATACGCAGTATTTT
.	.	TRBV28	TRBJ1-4	CASSKQGWNEKLFF	TGTGCCAGCAGCAAACAGGGATGGAACGAAAAACTGTTTTTT
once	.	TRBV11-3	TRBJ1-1	CASSLDGGRAFF	TGTGCCAGCAGCTTAGATGGGGGGCGCGCTTTCTTT
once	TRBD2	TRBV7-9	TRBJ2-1	CASSLGSGRHYNEQFF	TGTGCCAGCAGCTTAGGAAGCGGGAGACACTACAATGAGCAGTTCTTC
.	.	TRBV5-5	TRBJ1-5	CASSLDLPHRGQPQHF	TGTGCCAGCAGCTTGGACCTGCCCCATCGTGGGCAGCCCCAGCATTTT
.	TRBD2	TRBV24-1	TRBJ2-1	CATSEPRGGDNEQFF	TGTGCCACCAGTGAGCCACGCGGGGGGGACAATGAGCAGTTCTTC
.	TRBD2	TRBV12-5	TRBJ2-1	CASGLGSLAGGIHGEQFF	TGTGCTAGTGGTTTGGGATCTCTAGCGGGAGGCATCCATGGTGAGCAGTTCTTC
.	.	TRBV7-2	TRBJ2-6	CAFGAGPPGANVLTF	TGTGCTTTCGGGGCGGGCCCCCCTGGGGCCAACGTCCTGACTTTC
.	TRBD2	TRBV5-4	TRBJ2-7	CASSPVAGLAYEQYF	TGTGCCAGCAGCCCCGTAGCGGGACTAGCCTACGAGCAGTACTTC
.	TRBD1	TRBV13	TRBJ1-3	CASSFSPGGSSGNTIYF	TGTGCCAGCAGCTTCTCCCCAGGGGGGAGCTCTGGAAACACCATATATTTT
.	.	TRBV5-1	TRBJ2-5	CASSPGVRDRRQETQYF	TGCGCCAGCAGTCCCGGAGTCCGAGACAGGAGGCAAGAGACCCAGTACTTC
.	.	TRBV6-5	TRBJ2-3	CASRRSSTQYF	TGTGCCAGCAGGCGAAGTTCGACGCAGTATTTT